Below, one T cell receptor beta chain is given with its context. Its specificity is not known. These data are taken from a study of shared clonotypes between healthy human individuals. About the research overall: In total, the donors were two women and a few men aged 18 to 49. General study points: Naive CD4 clonotype sharing across several donors was about 5.3%. Among non-shared clonotypes, generation probabilities were lower than among those shared by all four donors.

Data came from immunoSEQ multiplex PCR; TCRdb stores just in-frame clones and leaves some out. The sample has about 1.1 million clones, 77% seen once. The V end lost 4 bases, the J end lost 6 bases, and 13 bases lay between the germline ends. Germline V lookup: CDR1 SNHLY, CDR2 FYNNEI. The CDR3 length is 14 residues. This chain uses TRBV2 with TRBJ1-5; maybe TRBD1 (5 bases). This receptor was identified in a man younger than 30 in good health. Some clones in this sample may be carry-over from other donors' samples. The sequenced material came from memory CD4+ T cells from PBMCs. Sample subset: CD45RA-negative fraction. The CDR3 loop reads CASSGVEGSQPQHF. The CDR3 DNA reads TGTGCCAGCAGTGGTGTGGAGGGGTCTCAGCCCCAGCATTTT.